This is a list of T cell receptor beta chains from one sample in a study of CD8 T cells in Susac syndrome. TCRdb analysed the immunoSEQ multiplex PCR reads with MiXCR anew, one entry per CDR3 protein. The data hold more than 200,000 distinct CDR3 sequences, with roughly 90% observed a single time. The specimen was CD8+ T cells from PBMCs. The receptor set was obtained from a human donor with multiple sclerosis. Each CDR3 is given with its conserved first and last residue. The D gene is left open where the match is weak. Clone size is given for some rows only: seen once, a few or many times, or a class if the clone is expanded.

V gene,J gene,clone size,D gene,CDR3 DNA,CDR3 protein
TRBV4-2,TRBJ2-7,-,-,TGTGCCAGCAGCCCGCTAAGGTACGGCGGCTACGAGCAGTACTTC,CASSPLRYGGYEQYF
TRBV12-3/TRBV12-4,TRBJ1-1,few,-,TGTGCCAGCAGTCCTCCGGGGGCCGGTGAAGCTTTCTTT,CASSPPGAGEAFF
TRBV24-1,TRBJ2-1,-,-,TGTGCCACCGCCCCCACTGACGAATACAATGAGCAGTTCTTC,CATAPTDEYNEQFF
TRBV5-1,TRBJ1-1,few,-,TGCGCCAGCAGCCACGCAGCAGTATCAACTGAAGCTTTCTTT,CASSHAAVSTEAFF
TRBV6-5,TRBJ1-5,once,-,TGTGCCAGCAGTTACTCGAGCGCAGGGGTCTTACGGAATCAGCCCCAGCATTTT,CASSYSSAGVLRNQPQHF
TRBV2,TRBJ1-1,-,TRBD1,TGTGCCAGCAGTTCACCCCCCGGGACAGGGGTAATTGAAGCTTTCTTT,CASSSPPGTGVIEAFF
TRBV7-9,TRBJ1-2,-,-,TGTGCCAGCAGCTCCCCCGCAGCTAACTATGGCTACACCTTC,CASSSPAANYGYTF
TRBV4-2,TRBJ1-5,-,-,TGTGCCAGCAGCCAAGCACAGGATTATAGCAATCAGCCCCAGCATTTT,CASSQAQDYSNQPQHF
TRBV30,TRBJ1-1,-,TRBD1,TGTGCCTGGGGGCTAGACAGGGATAGTTTTGAAGCTTTCTTT,CAWGLDRDSFEAFF
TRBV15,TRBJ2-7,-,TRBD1,TGTGCCACCAGCAGAGGGACAGGGGGCTCCGAGCAGTACTTC,CATSRGTGGSEQYF
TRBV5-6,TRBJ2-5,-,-,TGTGACACAATCCCAGTGGAGACCCAGTACTTC,CDTIPVETQYF
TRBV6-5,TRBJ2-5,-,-,TGTGCCAGCAGTTACTCCAGTCCAGCATACCAAGAGACCCAGTACTTC,CASSYSSPAYQETQYF
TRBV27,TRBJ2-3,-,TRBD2,TGTGCCAGCAGTATCGGGGGGTTCGCAGATACGCAGTATTTT,CASSIGGFADTQYF
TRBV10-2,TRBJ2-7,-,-,TGCGCCGTCAGTGACCAGGGGCCGGAGCACGAGCAGTACTTC,CAVSDQGPEHEQYF